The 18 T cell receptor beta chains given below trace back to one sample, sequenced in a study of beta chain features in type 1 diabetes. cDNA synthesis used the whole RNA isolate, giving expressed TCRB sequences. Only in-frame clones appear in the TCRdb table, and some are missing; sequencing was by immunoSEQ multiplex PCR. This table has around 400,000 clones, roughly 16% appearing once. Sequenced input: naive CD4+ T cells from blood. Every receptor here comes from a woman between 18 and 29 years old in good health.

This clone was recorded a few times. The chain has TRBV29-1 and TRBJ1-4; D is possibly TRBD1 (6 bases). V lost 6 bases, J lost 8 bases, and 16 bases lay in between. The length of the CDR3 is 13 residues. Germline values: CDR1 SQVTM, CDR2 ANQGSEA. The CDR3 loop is CSVQQGENEKLFF. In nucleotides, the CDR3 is TGCAGCGTCCAACAGGGAGAAAACGAAAAACTGTTTTTT.

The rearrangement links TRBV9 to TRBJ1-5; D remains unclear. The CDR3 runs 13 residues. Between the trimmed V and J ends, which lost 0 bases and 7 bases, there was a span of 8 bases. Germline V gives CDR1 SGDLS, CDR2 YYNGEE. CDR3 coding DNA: TGTGCCAGCAGCGTAGATGGGAGGCAGCCCCAGCATTTT. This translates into CASSVDGRQPQHF. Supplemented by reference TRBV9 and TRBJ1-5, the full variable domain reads DSGVTQTPKHLITATGQRVTLRCSPRSGDLSVYWYQQSLDQGLQFLIQYYNGEERAKGNILERFSAQQFPDLHSELNLSSLELGDSALYFCASSVDGRQPQHFGDGTRLSIL.

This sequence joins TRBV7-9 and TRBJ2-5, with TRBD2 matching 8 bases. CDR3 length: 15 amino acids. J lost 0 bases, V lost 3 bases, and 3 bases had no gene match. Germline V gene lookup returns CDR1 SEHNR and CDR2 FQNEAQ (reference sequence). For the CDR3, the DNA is TGTGCCAGCAGCTTTGAGCGGGGGTACCAAGAGACCCAGTACTTC. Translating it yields CASSFERGYQETQYF.

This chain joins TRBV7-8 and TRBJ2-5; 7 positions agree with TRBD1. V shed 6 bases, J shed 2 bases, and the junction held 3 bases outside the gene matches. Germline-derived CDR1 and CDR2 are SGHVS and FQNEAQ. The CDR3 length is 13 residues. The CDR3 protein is CASRQTGQETQYF. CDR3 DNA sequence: TGTGCCAGCAGACAGACAGGGCAAGAGACCCAGTACTTC.

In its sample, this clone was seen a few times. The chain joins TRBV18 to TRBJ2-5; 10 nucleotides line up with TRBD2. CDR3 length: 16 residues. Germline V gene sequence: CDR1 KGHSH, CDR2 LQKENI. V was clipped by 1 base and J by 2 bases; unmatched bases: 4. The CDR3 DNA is TGTGCCAGCTCACCACGGCGAGCGGGAGGGCAAGAGACCCAGTACTTC. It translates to CASSPRRAGGQETQYF.

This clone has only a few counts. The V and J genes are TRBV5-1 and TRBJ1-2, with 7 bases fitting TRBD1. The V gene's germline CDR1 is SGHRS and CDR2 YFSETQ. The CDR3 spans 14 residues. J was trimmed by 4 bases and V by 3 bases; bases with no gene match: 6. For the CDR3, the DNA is TGCGCCAGCAGCTCCGGACAGGTTCCCTATGGCTACACCTTC. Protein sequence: CASSSGQVPYGYTF.

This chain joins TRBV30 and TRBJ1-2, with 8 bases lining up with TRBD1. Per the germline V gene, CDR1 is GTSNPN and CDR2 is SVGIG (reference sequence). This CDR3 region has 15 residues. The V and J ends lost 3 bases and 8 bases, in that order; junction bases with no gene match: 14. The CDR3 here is CAWSRGTGGARGYTF. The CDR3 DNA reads TGTGCCTGGAGCCGCGGGACAGGCGGTGCTCGCGGCTACACCTTC.

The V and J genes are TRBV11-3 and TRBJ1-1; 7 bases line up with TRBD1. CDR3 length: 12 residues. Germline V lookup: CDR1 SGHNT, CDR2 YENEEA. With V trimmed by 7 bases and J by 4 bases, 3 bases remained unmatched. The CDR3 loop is CASKGQSTEAFF. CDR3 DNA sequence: TGTGCCAGCAAGGGACAGAGCACTGAAGCTTTCTTT.

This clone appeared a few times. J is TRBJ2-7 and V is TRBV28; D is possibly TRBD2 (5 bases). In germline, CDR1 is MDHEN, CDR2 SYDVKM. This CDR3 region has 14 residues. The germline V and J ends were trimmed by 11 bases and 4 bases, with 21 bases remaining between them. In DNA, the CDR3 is TGTGCCGTTGTAGGGCTAGCTGAAAGTTACGAGCAGTACTTC. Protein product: CAVVGLAESYEQYF.

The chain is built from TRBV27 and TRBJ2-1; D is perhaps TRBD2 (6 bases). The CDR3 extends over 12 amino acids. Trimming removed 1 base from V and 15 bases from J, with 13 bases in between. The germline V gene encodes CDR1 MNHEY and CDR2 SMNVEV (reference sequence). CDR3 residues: CASSLYAGRRFF. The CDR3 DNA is TGTGCCAGCAGTTTATACGCGGGACGTCGGTTCTTC.

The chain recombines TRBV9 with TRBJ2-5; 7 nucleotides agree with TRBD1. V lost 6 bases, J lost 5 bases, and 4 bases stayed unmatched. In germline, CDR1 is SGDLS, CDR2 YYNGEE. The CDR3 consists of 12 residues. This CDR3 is CASNRGAETQYF. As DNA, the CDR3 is TGTGCCAGCAACAGGGGTGCCGAGACCCAGTACTTC.

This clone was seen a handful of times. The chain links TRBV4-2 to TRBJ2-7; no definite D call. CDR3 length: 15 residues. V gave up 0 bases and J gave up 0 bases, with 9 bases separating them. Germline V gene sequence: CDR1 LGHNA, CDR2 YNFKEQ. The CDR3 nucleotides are TGTGCCAGCAGCCAAGAAGGTTACAGCTCCTACGAGCAGTACTTC. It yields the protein CASSQEGYSSYEQYF.

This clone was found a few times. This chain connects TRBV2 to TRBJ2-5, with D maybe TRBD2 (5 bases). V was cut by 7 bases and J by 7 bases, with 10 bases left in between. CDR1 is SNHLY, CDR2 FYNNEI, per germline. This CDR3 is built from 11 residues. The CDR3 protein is CASTGEGTQYF. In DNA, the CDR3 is TGTGCCAGCACGGGCGAGGGGACCCAGTACTTC.

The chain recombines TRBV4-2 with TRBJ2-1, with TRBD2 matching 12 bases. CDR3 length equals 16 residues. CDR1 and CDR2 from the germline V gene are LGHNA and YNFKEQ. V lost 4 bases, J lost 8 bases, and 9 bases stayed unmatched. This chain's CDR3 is CASSPTSGRPQYEQFF. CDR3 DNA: TGTGCCAGCAGCCCGACTAGCGGGAGACCGCAATATGAGCAGTTCTTC.

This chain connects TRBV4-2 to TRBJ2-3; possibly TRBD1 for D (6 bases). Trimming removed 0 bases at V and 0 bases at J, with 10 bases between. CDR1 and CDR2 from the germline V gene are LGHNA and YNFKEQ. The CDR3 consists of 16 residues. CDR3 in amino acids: CASSQEGTRSTDTQYF. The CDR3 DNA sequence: TGTGCCAGCAGCCAAGAAGGGACACGAAGCACAGATACGCAGTATTTT.

In DNA, the CDR3 is TGCGCCAGCAGCCAAGATTTAACGGGAGGGTACTACGAGCAGTACTTC. Translation gives CASSQDLTGGYYEQYF. J is TRBJ2-5 and V is TRBV4-3; TRBD2 matches at 8 bases. Judging by the DNA end, TRBJ2-7 fits better; the J call may be wrong. This CDR3 has 16 residues. Per germline, CDR1 LGHNA and CDR2 YSLEER.

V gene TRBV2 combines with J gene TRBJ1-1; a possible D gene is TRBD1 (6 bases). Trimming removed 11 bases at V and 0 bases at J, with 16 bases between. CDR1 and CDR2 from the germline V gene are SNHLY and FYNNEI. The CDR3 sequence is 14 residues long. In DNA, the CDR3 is TGTGCCGGACAGACCGCATTTATGAACACTGAAGCTTTCTTT. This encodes CAGQTAFMNTEAFF.

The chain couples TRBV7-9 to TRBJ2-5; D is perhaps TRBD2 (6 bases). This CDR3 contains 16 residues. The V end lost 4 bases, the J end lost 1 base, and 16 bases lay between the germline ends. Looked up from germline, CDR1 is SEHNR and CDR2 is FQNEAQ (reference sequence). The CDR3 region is CASSSSSVTSQETQYF. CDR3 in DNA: TGTGCCAGCAGCTCCTCTAGCGTAACATCCCAAGAGACCCAGTACTTC.